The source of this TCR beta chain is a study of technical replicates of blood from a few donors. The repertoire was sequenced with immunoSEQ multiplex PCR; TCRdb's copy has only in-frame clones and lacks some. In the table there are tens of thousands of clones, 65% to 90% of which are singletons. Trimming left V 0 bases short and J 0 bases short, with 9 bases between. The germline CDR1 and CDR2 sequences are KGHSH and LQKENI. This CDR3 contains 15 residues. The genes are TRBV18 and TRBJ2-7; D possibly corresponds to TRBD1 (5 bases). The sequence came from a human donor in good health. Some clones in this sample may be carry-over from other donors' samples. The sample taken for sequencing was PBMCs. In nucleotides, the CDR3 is TGTGCCAGCTCACCACCTGACAGCTACTCCTACGAGCAGTACTTC. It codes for CASSPPDSYSYEQYF.